The rows below give T cell receptor beta chains drawn from one sample of a study of cytotoxic CD8 clonotypes in ibrutinib-treated CLL. Repertoires were generated with immunoSEQ multiplex PCR, while TCRdb's copy carries only in-frame clones and drops some. The sample lists 150,000 to 200,000 clones; roughly 77% were seen once. The sample in question was PBMCs, obtained after 12 months of ibrutinib treatment. These receptors were obtained from a human donor with chronic lymphocytic leukemia. Both conserved end residues are part of each CDR3. Fields, in order: CDR3 DNA, CDR3 protein, clone size, V gene, D gene, J gene. A D gene is named only where the DNA matches it firmly. Rows give clone size only sometimes, using once, few, many, or a class for an expanded clone.

TGTGCCAGCAGCTTAGCAAGGGCCGCCCAAGAGACCCAGTACTTC | CASSLARAAQETQYF | . | TRBV7-9 | . | TRBJ2-5
TGTGCCAGCAGCGTAGGCCCCCTTGGAAACACCATATATTTT | CASSVGPLGNTIYF | . | TRBV9 | . | TRBJ1-3
TGTGCCAGCAGCTTAAGGGCAGTAAACACCGGGGAGCTGTTTTTT | CASSLRAVNTGELFF | . | TRBV7-2 | . | TRBJ2-2
TGTGCCAGTAGACCCTCCAGGGGGCGGACCGGGGAGCTGTTTTTT | CASRPSRGRTGELFF | . | TRBV19 | TRBD1 | TRBJ2-2
TGTGCCATCAGTGAGGGACAGGTTAACTATGGCTACACCTTC | CAISEGQVNYGYTF | . | TRBV10-3 | TRBD1 | TRBJ1-2
TGTGCCAGTAGTCCCACTTCGGTCAGGGTTTCAGATACGCAGTATTTT | CASSPTSVRVSDTQYF | . | TRBV19 | . | TRBJ2-3
TGTGCCACCAGCAGGGGCCGGGACAGGGGTAGCAATGAGCAGTTCTTC | CATSRGRDRGSNEQFF | . | TRBV15 | TRBD1 | TRBJ2-1
TGTGCCAGTAGTACATTTCGGACTGAAGCTTTCTTT | CASSTFRTEAFF | . | TRBV19 | . | TRBJ1-1
TGTGCCAGCAGCCCCATCCCTAGCGCCGGAACCGGGGAGCTGTTTTTT | CASSPIPSAGTGELFF | few | TRBV7-3 | . | TRBJ2-2
TGTGCCAGCAGCCTGGGCGTTGAAAACATTCAGTACTTC | CASSLGVENIQYF | . | TRBV28 | . | TRBJ2-4
TGTGCCAGCAGCCAAGTGCGGGGGCAGGGCATTCAGTACTTC | CASSQVRGQGIQYF | few | TRBV4-2 | . | TRBJ2-4
TGCGCCAGCAGCTTGAAGGTACTAGCGGGAGGGGGCGAGACCCAGTACTTC | CASSLKVLAGGGETQYF | . | TRBV5-1 | TRBD2 | TRBJ2-5
TGTGCCTGGACCCCAAGTCCCTCCGAAAACACCATATATTTT | CAWTPSPSENTIYF | once | TRBV30 | . | TRBJ1-3
TGTGCCAGCCGGCCTGGTGGCACCGGGGAGCTGTTTTTT | CASRPGGTGELFF | . | TRBV7-3 | . | TRBJ2-2
TGTGCCAGCAGTTATATCGCGGGAGGAAATGAGCAGTTCTTC | CASSYIAGGNEQFF | . | TRBV27 | TRBD2 | TRBJ2-1
TGTGCCAGCAGCCTCAACCAGGGGAGGGTCACTGAAGCTTTCTTT | CASSLNQGRVTEAFF | . | TRBV7-9 | . | TRBJ1-1
TGTGCCAGTAGTGGACCGAACACCGGGGAGCTGTTTTTT | CASSGPNTGELFF | once | TRBV19 | . | TRBJ2-2
TGTGCCAGCAGCTTTGGGACTAGCGGGAGTTATCAGGAAAATACGCAGTATTTT | CASSFGTSGSYQENTQYF | . | TRBV7-6 | TRBD2 | TRBJ2-3
TGTGCCAGCAGGGGCTTGAACACTGAAGCTTTCTTT | CASRGLNTEAFF | few | TRBV5-4 | . | TRBJ1-1
TGTGCCAGCAGTTCATACGTCCGGGACAGGGGGAAAAAACTGTTTTTT | CASSSYVRDRGKKLFF | . | TRBV27 | TRBD1 | TRBJ1-4
TGTGCCAGCAGTTTTCGGGGATTCACAGATACGCAGTATTTT | CASSFRGFTDTQYF | few | TRBV6-5 | . | TRBJ2-3
TGTGCCAGCTCACAGGACAGGGCTGCTGAAGCTTTCTTT | CASSQDRAAEAFF | . | TRBV18 | TRBD1 | TRBJ1-1
TGTGCCAGCAGACAAGCGGGGGGGGCGCTTGAGCAGTTCTTC | CASRQAGGALEQFF | . | TRBV6-4 | TRBD2 | TRBJ2-1
TGTGCCAGCAGTTTAGGACAGACCTACGAGCAGTACTTC | CASSLGQTYEQYF | few | TRBV27 | . | TRBJ2-7
TGTGCCAGCAGTCCGATTAGCGGGGGGGTAAGCACAGATACGCAGTATTTT | CASSPISGGVSTDTQYF | . | TRBV7-3 | TRBD2 | TRBJ2-3
TGCAGCGCCGAACGGCAGAGGAACACTGAAGCTTTCTTT | CSAERQRNTEAFF | . | TRBV29-1 | . | TRBJ1-1
TGTGCCAGCTCACCACCCATCGGGAGTCGTAGGATCCATGAGCAGTTCTTC | CASSPPIGSRRIHEQFF | . | TRBV18 | . | TRBJ2-1
TGTGCCAGCAGTTTTCTAGCGGGGAGGGGCACAGATACGCAGTATTTT | CASSFLAGRGTDTQYF | . | TRBV28 | TRBD2 | TRBJ2-3
TGTGCCAGCAGTGAAATTGGGGCGGCCAGCACAGATACGCAGTATTTT | CASSEIGAASTDTQYF | few | TRBV2 | . | TRBJ2-3
TGTGCCAGCAGCTTAGTTATGCGAGCAGAGACCCAGTACTTC | CASSLVMRAETQYF | . | TRBV11-2 | . | TRBJ2-5
TGTGCCAGCAGTGTATCAGCGGGACAGGGAAACTATGGCTACACCTTC | CASSVSAGQGNYGYTF | . | TRBV25-1 | TRBD1 | TRBJ1-2